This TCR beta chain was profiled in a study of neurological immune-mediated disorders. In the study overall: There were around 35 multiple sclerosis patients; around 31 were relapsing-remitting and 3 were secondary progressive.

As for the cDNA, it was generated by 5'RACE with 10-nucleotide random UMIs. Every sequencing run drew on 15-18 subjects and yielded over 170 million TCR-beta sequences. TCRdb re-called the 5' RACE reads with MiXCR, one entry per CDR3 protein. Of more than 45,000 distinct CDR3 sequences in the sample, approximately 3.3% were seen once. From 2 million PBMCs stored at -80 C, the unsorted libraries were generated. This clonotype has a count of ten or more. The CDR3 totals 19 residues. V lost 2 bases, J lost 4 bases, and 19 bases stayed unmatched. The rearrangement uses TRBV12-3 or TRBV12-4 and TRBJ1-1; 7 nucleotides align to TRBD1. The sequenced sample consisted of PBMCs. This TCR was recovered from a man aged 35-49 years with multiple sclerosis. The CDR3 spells CASSLIPFWGQSFFTEAFF. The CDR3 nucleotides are TGTGCCAGCAGTTTAATTCCGTTTTGGGGACAGTCCTTCTTCACTGAAGCTTTCTTT.